This T cell receptor (beta chain) derives from a study of blood T cell repertoires in COVID-19 (dated by TCRdb to about 2020). For the study in its entirety: Samples covering the acute and convalescent phases of COVID-19 were provided by collaborators in the United States, Italy and Spain. The material from the prospective study consisted of cDNA or gDNA derived from T cells, B-cell-depleted T cells, or PBMCs. Subjects who had been exposed to COVID-19, were actively infected with it, or had recovered from it provided the deeply sampled blood TCRbeta repertoires that made up the dataset. A freely available public database, intended as a resource for researchers studying the immune response to SARS-CoV-2, is where the repertoires were released. Samples were obtained from the ongoing ImmuneRACE study (first 160 participants) and from about 1,300 subjects provided by 6 global collaborators. Nearly every sample came with metadata listing a de-identified subject ID, COVID-19 status, age in years and sex. Where available, HLA class I and class II types were obtained from metadata supplied by the sample provider rather than from assay-based typing. Beyond this particular receptor, the publication reports: Clinical and demographic metadata were provided uncurated, with the amount varying by source and participant.

The immunoSEQ Assay, a bias-controlled multiplex PCR, was used to amplify TCRbeta CDR3 regions from genomic DNA. Per the original workflow: Within the assay, amplification of reference gene primers was used to estimate how many nucleated cells each sample contained. To quantify the absolute abundance of each unique TCRbeta CDR3 rearrangement, sequence reads were collapsed and filtered. For each sample, productive Simpson clonality was calculated as the square root of Simpson's diversity index over productive rearrangements. Drawn from immuneACCESS, this table holds only the in-frame rearrangements with V and J called that TCRdb kept. Clones are partly lost; checked studies trace under half to an unresolved V gene and leave the rest unexplained. The D gene and trimming were derived from the DNA, and the V and J assignments and clone size from that table. In all, the sample holds 310,000 or so clones, and roughly 88% of those were seen once. The leading ten clones occupy roughly 4% of the sample.

As regards this clone: What this receptor recognizes is not known. No qualities accompany the bases; no much larger clone lies one base away.

The collaborating institutions used their own protocols to collect whole blood in K2EDTA tubes. For TCRbeta analysis, collaborators shipped samples in one of three forms: frozen whole blood, isolated PBMCs, or DNA extracted from either of those sample types. The CDR3 holds 15 amino acids from the cysteine to the phenylalanine. The read is trimmed to its CDR3 DNA, 45 bases read in frame from base 1. Looking up the germline V gene (reference sequence) yields CDR1 LNHDA and CDR2 SQIVND. Trimming takes 6 bases off V and 0 bases off J; junction bases not matched to a gene: 8. The source is a woman between 50 and 59 years old with active or convalescent COVID-19. The rearrangement joined TRBV19 to TRBJ2-7, with 7 junctional bases fitting TRBD1. Sequenced: peripheral blood. CDR3 reads: CASRTQTGSSYEQYF. The sequence in DNA is TGTGCCAGTAGGACTCAGACAGGGAGCTCCTACGAGCAGTACTTC.